The text below deals with one T cell receptor (beta chain). Its antigen remains unidentified. Unique molecular identifiers featured in how the TCRbeta library was prepared. Using its own MiXCR run on the PCR reads, TCRdb lists one record per CDR3 protein. This table has a few hundred thousand distinct CDR3 sequences, around 13% appearing once. This sample was included in a study of T-cell reconstitution after alpha-beta-depleted transplantation in children. Study outcomes and limitations: Fresh T-cell production supplied most of the T-cell counts and diversity seen one year after transplant. Several hundred rapidly expanded clones from non-depleted graft cells reportedly supplied alpha-beta T cells about two months post-transplant. The study traced high day-60 TCRbeta diversity in some patients to surviving recipient T cells and thymic progenitors.

The ends lost 5 bases at V and 8 bases at J; junction bases unmatched: 14. Germline CDR1 is MDHEN and CDR2 is SYDVKM. The CDR3 length is 16 residues. This chain links TRBV28 with TRBJ2-1; 8 bases are shared with TRBD2. The receptor's source is a male patient younger than 18 who had a stem cell transplant for acute myeloid leukemia, so the T cells may come from the graft donor. The sample in question was PBMCs, mostly from graft donor cells, obtained 360 days after TCRalphabeta/CD19-depleted stem cell transplant. CDR3 loop: CASSTPAMGLVDEQFF. CDR3 DNA: TGTGCCAGCAGTACCCCTGCGATGGGACTAGTCGATGAGCAGTTCTTC.